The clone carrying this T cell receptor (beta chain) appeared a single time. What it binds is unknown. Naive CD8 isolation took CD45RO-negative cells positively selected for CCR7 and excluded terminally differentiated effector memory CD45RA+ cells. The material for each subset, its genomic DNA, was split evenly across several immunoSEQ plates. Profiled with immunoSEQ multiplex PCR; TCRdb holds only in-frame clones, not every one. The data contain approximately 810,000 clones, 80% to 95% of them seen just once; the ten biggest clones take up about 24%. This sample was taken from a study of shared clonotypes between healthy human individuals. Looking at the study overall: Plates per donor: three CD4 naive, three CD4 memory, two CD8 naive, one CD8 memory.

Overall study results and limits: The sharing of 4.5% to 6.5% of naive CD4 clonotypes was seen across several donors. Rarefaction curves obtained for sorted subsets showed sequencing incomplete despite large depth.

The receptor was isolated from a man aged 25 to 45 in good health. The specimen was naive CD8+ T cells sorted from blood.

This CDR3 reads CASSINRGPTDTQYF. In DNA, the CDR3 is TGTGCCAGCAGCATTAACAGGGGCCCCACAGATACGCAGTATTTT. This chain links TRBV7-2 with TRBJ2-3; 7 bases agree with TRBD1. The J segment lost 2 bases and the V segment lost 5 bases, leaving 7 bases of the junction unmatched. Germline loops: CDR1 SGHTA, CDR2 FQGNSA. The CDR3 consists of 15 residues.